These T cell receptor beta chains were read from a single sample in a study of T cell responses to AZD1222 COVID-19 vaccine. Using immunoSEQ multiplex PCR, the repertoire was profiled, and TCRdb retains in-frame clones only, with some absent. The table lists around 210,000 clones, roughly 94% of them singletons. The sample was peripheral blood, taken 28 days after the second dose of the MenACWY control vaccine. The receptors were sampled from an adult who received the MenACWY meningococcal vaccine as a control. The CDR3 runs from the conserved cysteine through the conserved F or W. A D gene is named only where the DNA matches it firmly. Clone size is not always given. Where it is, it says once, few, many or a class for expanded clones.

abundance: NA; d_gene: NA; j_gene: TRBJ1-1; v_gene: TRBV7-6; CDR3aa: CASSLAGPNTEAFF; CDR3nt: TGTGCCAGCAGCTTAGCAGGGCCGAACACTGAAGCTTTCTTT
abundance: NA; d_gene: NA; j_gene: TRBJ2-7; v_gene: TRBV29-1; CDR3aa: CSAVSGQSYEQYF; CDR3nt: TGCAGCGCTGTGTCAGGGCAATCCTACGAGCAGTACTTC
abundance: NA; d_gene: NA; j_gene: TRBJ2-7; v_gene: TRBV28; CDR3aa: CASSSPVGRTYEQYF; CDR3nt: TGTGCCAGCAGTTCCCCCGTTGGGCGAACCTACGAGCAGTACTTC
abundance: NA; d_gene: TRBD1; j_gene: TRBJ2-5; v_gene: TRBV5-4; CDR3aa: CASSTDREETQYF; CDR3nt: TGTGCCAGCAGCACCGACAGGGAAGAGACCCAGTACTTC
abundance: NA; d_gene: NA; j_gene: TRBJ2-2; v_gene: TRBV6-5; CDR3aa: CASSYSRPNTGELFF; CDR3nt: TGTGCCAGCAGTTACTCGAGGCCGAACACCGGGGAGCTGTTTTTT
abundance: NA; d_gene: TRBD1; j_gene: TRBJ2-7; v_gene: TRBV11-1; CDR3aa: CASQRQGLPYEQYF; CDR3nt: TGTGCCAGCCAAAGACAGGGGCTCCCCTACGAGCAGTACTTC
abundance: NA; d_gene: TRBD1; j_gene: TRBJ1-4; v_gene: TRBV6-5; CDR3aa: CASKAQGEWEKLFF; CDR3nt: TGTGCCAGCAAGGCACAGGGGGAGTGGGAAAAACTGTTTTTT
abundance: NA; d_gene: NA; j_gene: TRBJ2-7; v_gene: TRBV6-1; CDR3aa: CASSEGDAYEQYF; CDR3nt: TGTGCCAGCAGTGAAGGGGACGCCTACGAGCAGTACTTC
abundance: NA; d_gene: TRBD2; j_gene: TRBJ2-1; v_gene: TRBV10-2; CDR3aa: CASSVLSGGALAEQFF; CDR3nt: TGCGCCAGCAGCGTACTTAGCGGGGGGGCCTTGGCGGAGCAGTTCTTC
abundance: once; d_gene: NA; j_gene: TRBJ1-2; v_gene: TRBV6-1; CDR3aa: CASSDSNYGYTF; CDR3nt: TGTGCCAGCAGTGACAGCAACTATGGCTACACCTTC
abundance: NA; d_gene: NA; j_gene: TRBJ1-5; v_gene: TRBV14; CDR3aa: CASSYRVPQHF; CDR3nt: TGTGCCAGCAGCTATAGAGTGCCCCAGCATTTT
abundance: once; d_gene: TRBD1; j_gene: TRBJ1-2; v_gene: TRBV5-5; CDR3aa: CASSLARDRVVVYGYTF; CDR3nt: TGTGCCAGCAGCTTGGCACGGGACAGGGTAGTGGTCTATGGCTACACCTTC
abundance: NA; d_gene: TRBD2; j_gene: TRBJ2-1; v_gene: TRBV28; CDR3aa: CASSSGGNEQFF; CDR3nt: TGTGCCAGCAGTTCGGGGGGCAATGAGCAGTTCTTC
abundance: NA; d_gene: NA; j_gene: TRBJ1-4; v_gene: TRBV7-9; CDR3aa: CASSSISRGASEKLFF; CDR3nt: TGTGCCAGCAGCTCGATTAGTAGGGGGGCGAGTGAAAAACTGTTTTTT
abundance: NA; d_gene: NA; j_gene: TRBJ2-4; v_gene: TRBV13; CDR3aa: CASSIRGALGNIQYF; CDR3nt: TGTGCCAGCAGCATTAGGGGGGCACTAGGGAACATTCAGTACTTC
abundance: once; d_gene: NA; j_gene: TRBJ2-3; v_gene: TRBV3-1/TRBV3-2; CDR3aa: CASSQTDTQYF; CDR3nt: TGTGCCAGCAGCCAAACAGATACGCAGTATTTT
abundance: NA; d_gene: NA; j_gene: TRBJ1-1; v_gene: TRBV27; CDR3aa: CASSSTLRVF; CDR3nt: TGTGCCAGCAGTTCCACTCTTAGAGTCTTT
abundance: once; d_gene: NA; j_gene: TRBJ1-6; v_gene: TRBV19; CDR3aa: CASTQGRWDSPLHF; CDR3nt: TGTGCCAGTACCCAAGGCAGGTGGGATTCACCCCTCCACTTT
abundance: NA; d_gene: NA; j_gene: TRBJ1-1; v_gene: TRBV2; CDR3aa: CASSEQGPNTEAFF; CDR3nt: TGTGCCAGCAGTGAACAGGGTCCCAACACTGAAGCTTTCTTT
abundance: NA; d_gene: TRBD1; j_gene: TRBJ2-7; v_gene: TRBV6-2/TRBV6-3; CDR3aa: CASSWTGGSSYEQYF; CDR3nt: TGTGCCAGCAGTTGGACAGGGGGCTCCTCCTACGAGCAGTACTTC
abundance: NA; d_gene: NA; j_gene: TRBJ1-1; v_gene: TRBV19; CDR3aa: CASKKSASEIMNTEAFF; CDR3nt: TGTGCCAGTAAAAAATCAGCGTCAGAGATCATGAACACTGAAGCTTTCTTT
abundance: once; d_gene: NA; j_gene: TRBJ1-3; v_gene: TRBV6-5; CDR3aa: CASSSLIPGNTIYF; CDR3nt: TGTGCCAGCAGTTCCTTGATTCCTGGAAACACCATATATTTT
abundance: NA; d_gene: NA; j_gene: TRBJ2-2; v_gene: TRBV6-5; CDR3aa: CASSFQNMNTGELFF; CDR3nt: TGTGCCAGCAGTTTTCAAAACATGAACACCGGGGAGCTGTTTTTT
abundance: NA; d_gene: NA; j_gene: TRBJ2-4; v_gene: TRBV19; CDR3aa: CASSGPPRGWSKNIQYF; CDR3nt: TGTGCCAGCTCAGGTCCTCCGAGGGGGTGGTCCAAAAACATTCAGTACTTC
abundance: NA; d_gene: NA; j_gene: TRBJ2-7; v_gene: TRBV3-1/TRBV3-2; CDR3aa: CASSLGIYEQYF; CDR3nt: TGTGCCAGCAGCCTCGGGATCTACGAGCAGTACTTC
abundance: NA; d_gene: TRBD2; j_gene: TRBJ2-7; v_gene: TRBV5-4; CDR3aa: CASTSREGEQYF; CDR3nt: TGTGCCAGCACTAGTAGGGAGGGGGAGCAGTACTTC
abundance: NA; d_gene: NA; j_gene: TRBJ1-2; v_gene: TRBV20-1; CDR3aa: CSASRRGDGYTF; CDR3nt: TGCAGTGCTAGTAGAAGGGGGGATGGCTACACCTTC
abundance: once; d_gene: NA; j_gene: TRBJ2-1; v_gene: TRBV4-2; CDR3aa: CASSQASGDEQFF; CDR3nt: TGTGCCAGCAGCCAAGCATCCGGGGATGAGCAGTTCTTC
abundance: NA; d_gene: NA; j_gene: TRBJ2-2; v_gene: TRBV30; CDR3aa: CAWSVRVLAGMTGELFF; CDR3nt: TGTGCCTGGAGTGTACGGGTTCTGGCGGGGATGACCGGGGAGCTGTTTTTT
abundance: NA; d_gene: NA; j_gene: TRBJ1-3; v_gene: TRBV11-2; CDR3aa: CASSADGRSGNTIYF; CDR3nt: TGTGCCAGCAGCGCGGACGGGAGGTCTGGAAACACCATATATTTT
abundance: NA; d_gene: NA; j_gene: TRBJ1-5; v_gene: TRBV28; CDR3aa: CASSLWRGDTENSNQPQHF; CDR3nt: TGTGCCAGCAGTTTATGGAGAGGAGATACAGAGAATAGCAATCAGCCCCAGCATTTT
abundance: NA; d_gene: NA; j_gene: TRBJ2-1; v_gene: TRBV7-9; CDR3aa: CASSYPPGSAYNEQFF; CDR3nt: TGTGCCAGCAGCTACCCGCCGGGCTCGGCATACAATGAGCAGTTCTTC
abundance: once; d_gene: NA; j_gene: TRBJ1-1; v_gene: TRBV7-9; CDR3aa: CASSLSPTEAFF; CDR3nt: TGTGCCAGCAGCTTAAGTCCGACTGAAGCTTTCTTT
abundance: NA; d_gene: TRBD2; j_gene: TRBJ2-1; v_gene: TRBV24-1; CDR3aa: CATSDHLGTSGYNEQFF; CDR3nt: TGTGCCACCAGTGACCACCTAGGGACTAGCGGGTACAATGAGCAGTTCTTC
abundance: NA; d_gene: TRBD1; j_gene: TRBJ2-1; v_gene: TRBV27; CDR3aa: CASSIRDSNEQFF; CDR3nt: TGTGCCAGCAGTATACGGGACAGCAATGAGCAGTTCTTC
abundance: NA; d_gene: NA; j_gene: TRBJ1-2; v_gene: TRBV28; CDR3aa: CASSTSLANYGYTF; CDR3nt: NA
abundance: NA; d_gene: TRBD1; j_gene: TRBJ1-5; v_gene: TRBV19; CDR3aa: CASSPGTASNQPQHF; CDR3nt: TGTGCCAGTAGCCCCGGGACAGCTAGCAATCAGCCCCAGCATTTT
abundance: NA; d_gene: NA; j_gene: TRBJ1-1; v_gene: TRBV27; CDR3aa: CASSFEGERAEAFF; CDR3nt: TGTGCCAGCAGTTTTGAGGGGGAACGCGCTGAAGCTTTCTTT
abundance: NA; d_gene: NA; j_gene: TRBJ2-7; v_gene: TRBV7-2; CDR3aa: CASSLAGGYEQYF; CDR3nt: TGTGCCAGCAGCTTAGCGGGCGGCTACGAGCAGTACTTC
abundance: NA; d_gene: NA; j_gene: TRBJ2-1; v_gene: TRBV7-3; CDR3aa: CASSLMIGNEQFF; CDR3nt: TGTGCCAGCAGCTTAATGATCGGGAATGAGCAGTTCTTC
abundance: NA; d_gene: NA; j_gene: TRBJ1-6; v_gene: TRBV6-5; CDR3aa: CASSPGNVSPLHF; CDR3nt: TGTGCCAGCAGCCCGGGGAATGTTTCACCCCTCCACTTT
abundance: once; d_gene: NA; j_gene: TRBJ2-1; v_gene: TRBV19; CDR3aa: CASSEGIESYNEQFF; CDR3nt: TGTGCCAGTAGTGAAGGCATAGAATCCTACAATGAGCAGTTCTTC
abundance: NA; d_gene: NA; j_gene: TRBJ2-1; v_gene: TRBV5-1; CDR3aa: CASSPGGLGHNEQFF; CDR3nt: TGCGCCAGCAGCCCTGGGGGACTTGGGCACAATGAGCAGTTCTTC
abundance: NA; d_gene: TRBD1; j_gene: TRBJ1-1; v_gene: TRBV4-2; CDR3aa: CASNPGQGAKAEAFF; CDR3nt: TGTGCCAGCAACCCGGGACAGGGGGCGAAAGCTGAAGCTTTCTTT
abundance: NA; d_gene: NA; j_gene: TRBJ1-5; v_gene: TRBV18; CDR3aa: CASSPRDSNQPQHF; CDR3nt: TGTGCCAGCTCACCCAGGGATAGCAATCAGCCCCAGCATTTT
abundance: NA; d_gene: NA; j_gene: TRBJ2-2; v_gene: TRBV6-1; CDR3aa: CASSERPNTGELFF; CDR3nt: TGTGCCAGCAGTGAACGGCCTAACACCGGGGAGCTGTTTTTT
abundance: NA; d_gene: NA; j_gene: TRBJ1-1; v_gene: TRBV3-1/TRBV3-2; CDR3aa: CASSPQVANTEAFF; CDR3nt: TGTGCCAGCAGCCCTCAGGTGGCGAACACTGAAGCTTTCTTT
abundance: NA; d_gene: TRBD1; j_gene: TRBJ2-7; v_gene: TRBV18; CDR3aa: CASSPSDRGAITYEQYF; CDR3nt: TGTGCCAGCTCACCATCCGACAGGGGGGCCATAACCTACGAGCAGTACTTC
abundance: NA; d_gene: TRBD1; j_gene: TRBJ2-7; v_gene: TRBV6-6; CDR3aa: CASSYSTDRVPYEQYF; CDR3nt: TGTGCCAGCAGTTACTCGACCGACAGGGTTCCCTACGAGCAGTACTTC
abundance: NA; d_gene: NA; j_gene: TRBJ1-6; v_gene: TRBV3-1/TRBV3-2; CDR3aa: CASTLSTDDSPLHF; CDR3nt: TGTGCCAGCACCCTGTCAACGGATGATTCACCCCTCCACTTT
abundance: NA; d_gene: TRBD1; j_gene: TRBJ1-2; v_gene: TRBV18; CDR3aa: CASSKDRGARYGYTF; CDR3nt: TGTGCCAGCTCAAAAGACAGGGGGGCCCGCTATGGCTACACCTTC
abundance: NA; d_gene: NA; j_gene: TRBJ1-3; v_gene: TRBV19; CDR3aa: CASTSVNGNTIYF; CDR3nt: TGTGCCAGCACTAGCGTGAATGGAAACACCATATATTTT
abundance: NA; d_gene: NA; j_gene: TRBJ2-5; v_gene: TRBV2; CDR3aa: CASPLQAAPQETQYF; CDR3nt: TGTGCCAGCCCGCTTCAAGCGGCACCACAGGAGACCCAGTACTTC
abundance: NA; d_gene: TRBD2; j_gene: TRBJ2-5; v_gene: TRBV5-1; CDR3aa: CASSRFGGATQYF; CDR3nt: TGCGCCAGCAGCCGATTCGGGGGGGCGACCCAGTACTTC
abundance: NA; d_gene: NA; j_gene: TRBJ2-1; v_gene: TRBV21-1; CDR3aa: CASISRRDMYNEQFF; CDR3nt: TGTGCCAGCATCTCCCGGCGGGACATGTACAATGAGCAGTTCTTC
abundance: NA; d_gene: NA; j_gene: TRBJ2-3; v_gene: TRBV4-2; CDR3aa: CASSPSGGGTDTQYF; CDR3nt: TGTGCCAGCAGCCCTTCAGGGGGGGGCACAGATACGCAGTATTTT
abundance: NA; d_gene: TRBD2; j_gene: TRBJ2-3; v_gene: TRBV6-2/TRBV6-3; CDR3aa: CASSYLAAGTDTQYF; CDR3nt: TGTGCCAGCAGTTATCTAGCGGCAGGCACAGATACGCAGTATTTT